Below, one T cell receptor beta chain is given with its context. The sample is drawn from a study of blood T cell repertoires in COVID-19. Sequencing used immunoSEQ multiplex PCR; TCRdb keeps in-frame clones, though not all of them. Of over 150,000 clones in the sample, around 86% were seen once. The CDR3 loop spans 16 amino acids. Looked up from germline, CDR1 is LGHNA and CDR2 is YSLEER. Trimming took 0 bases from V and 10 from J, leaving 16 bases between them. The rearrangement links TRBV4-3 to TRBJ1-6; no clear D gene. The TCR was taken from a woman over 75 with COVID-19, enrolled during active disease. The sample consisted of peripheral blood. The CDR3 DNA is TGCGCCAGCAGCCAAGAGGGAGGGCGAATTGGGTCACCCCTCCACTTT. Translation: CASSQEGGRIGSPLHF.